The 2 T cell receptor beta chains below were found in one sample sequenced in a study of T-cell reconstitution after alpha-beta-depleted transplantation in children. The authors prepared the TCRbeta library with unique molecular identifiers. A single record per CDR3 protein comes from TCRdb applying MiXCR to the PCR reads. Of approximately 590,000 distinct CDR3 sequences listed, about 10% are singletons. The sequenced sample was PBMCs from the stem cell graft donor, obtained from the stem cell graft. The receptors come from a human donor who donated a stem cell graft to a child with acute myeloid leukemia.

The genes are TRBV29-1 and TRBJ2-5, with 10 nucleotides matching TRBD1. Trimming took 8 bases from V and 5 from J; bases not matched to a gene: 5. Germline CDR1 is SQVTM and CDR2 is ANQGSEA. The CDR3 contains 12 residues. CDR3 DNA: TGCAGCCCTAAGGGACAGGGGGAGACCCAGTACTTC. As protein: CSPKGQGETQYF.

V usage is TRBV7-2 and J usage is TRBJ1-5, with D hard to call. Trimming left V 6 bases short and J 4 bases short, with 10 bases between. The CDR3 is made up of 13 amino acids. Per germline, CDR1 SGHTA and CDR2 FQGNSA. This CDR3 is CASSTDGNQPQHF. Written as DNA, the CDR3 is TGTGCCAGCAGTACGGACGGGAATCAGCCCCAGCATTTT.